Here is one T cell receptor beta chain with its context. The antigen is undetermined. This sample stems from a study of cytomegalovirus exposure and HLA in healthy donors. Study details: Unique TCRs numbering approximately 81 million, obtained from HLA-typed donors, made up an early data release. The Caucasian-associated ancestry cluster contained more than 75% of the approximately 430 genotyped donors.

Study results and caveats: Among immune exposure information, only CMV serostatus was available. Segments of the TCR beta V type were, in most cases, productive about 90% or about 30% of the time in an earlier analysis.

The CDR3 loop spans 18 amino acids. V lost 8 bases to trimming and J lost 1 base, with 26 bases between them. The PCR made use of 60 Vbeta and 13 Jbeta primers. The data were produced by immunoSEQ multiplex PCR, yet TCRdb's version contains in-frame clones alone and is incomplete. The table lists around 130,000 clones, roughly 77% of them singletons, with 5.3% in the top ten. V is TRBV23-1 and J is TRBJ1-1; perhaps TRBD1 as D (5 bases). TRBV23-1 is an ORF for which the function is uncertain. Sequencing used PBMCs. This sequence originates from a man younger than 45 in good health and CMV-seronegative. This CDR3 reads CASQSILDSRQTNTEAFF. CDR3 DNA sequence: TGCGCCAGCCAGTCAATCCTAGACTCGCGACAGACGAACACTGAAGCTTTCTTT.